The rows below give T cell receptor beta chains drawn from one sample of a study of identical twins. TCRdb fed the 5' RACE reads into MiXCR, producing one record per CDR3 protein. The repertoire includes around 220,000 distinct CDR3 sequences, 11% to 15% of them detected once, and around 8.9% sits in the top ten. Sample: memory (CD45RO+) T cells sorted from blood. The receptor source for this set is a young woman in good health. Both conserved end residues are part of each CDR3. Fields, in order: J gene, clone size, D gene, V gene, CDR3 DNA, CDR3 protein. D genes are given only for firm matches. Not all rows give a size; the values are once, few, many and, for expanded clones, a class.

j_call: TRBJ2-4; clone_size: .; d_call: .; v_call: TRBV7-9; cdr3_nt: TGTGCCAGCAGCTCGGGACGAGGCATTCAGTACTTC; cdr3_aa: CASSSGRGIQYF
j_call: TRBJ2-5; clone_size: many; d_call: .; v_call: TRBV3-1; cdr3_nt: TGTGCCAGCAGCCGTGGTTTGGGAGGCCAAGAGACCCAGTACTTC; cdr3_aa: CASSRGLGGQETQYF
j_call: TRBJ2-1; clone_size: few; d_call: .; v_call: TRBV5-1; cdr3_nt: TGCGCCAGCAGCTTGGGGGGGACCAACTACAATGAGCAGTTCTTC; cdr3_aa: CASSLGGTNYNEQFF
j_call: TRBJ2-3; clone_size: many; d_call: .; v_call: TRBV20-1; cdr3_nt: TGCAGTGCCCCGGGACGGTTCACAGATACGCAGTATTTT; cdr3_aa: CSAPGRFTDTQYF
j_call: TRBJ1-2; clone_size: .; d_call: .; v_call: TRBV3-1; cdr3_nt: TGTGCCAGCAGGCGACAGTCCTCCCCCTATGGCTACACCTTC; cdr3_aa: CASRRQSSPYGYTF
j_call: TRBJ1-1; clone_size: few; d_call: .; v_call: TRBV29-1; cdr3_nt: TGCAGCGTTGGGTCCTGGGGGACTGAAGCTTTCTTT; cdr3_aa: CSVGSWGTEAFF
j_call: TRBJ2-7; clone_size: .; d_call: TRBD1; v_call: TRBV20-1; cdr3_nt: TGCAGTGTGGGGCAGGGGGTCTACGAGCAGTACTTC; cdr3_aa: CSVGQGVYEQYF
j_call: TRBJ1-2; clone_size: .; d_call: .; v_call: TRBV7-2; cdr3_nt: TGTGCCAGCAGCTTAGTCAGGGGAGATATTCTGTACACCTTC; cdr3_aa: CASSLVRGDILYTF
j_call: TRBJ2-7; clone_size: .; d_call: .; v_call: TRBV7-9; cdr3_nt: TGTGCCAGCACAGGGTCTTACTACGAGCAGTACTTC; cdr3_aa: CASTGSYYEQYF
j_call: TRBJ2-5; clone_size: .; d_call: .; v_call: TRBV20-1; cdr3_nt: TGCAGTGTACGAAGTAAAGAGACCCAGTACTTC; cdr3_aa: CSVRSKETQYF
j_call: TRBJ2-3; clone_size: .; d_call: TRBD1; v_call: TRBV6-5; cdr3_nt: TGTGCCAGCAGTTGGGGACAGGGAGGAGCAGATACGCAGTATTTT; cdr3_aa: CASSWGQGGADTQYF
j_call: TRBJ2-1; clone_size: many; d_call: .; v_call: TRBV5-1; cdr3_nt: TGCGCCAGCAGCTTGGAGGGGTGGGGTCGCGAGCAGTTCTTC; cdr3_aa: CASSLEGWGREQFF
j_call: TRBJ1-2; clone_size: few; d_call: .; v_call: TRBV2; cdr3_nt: TGTGCCAGCAGTGAACGTCGGGACACCTATACCGGTGGCTACACCTTC; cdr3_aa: CASSERRDTYTGGYTF
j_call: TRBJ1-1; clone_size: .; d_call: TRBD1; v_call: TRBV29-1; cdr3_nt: TGCAGCGTTGGGTGGGACAGGGGTGCTGAAGCTTTCTTT; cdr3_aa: CSVGWDRGAEAFF
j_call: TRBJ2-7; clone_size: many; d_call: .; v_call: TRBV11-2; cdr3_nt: TGTGCCAGCAGCTTATCCAGCCGATTGGAAGAGCAGTACTTC; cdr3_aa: CASSLSSRLEEQYF
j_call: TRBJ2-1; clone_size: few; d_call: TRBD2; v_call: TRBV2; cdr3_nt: TGTGCCAGCAGTGATCCTAGCGGGACCGGGCTCAATGAGCAGTTCTTC; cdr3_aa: CASSDPSGTGLNEQFF
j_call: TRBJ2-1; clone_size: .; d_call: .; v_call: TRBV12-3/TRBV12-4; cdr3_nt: TGTGCCAGCAGGGGGGGGGGCCAATCGAGGATCAATGAGCAGTTCTTC; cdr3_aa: CASRGGGQSRINEQFF
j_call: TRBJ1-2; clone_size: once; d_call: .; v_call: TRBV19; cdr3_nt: TGTGCCAGTACGCAGGGAAGGGCCTATGGCTACACCTTC; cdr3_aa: CASTQGRAYGYTF
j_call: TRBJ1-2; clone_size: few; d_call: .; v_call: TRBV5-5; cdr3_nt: TGTGCCAGCAGCCCGAGATTAAACTATGGCTACACCTTC; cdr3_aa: CASSPRLNYGYTF
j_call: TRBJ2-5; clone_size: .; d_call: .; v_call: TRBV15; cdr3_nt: TGTGCCACCAGGCGGGGACTCCCAGAGACCCAGTACTTC; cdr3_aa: CATRRGLPETQYF
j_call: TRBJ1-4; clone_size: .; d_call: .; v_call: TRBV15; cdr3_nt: TGTGCCACCAGCAGACAACAGGCTCCTAATGAAAAACTGTTTTTT; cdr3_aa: CATSRQQAPNEKLFF
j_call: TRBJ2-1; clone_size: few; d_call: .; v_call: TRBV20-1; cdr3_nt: TGCAGTGCCACGGAGGGGGGATCGGTTAGGAATGAGCAGTTCTTC; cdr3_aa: CSATEGGSVRNEQFF
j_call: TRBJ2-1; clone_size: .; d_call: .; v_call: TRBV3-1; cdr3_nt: TGTGCCAGCAGCCAGACACTAGTTCAGGATGAGCAGTTCTTC; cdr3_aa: CASSQTLVQDEQFF
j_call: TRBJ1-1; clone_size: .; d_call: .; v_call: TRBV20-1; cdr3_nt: TGCAGGCCGACAGGCGAGGGCACTGAAGCTTTCTTT; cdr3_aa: CRPTGEGTEAFF
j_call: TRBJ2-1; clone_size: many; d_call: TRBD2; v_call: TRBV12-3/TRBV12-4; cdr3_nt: TGTGCCAGTAAAGGACTAGCGGGAGGGAGCTCCTACAATGAGCAGTTCTTC; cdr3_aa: CASKGLAGGSSYNEQFF
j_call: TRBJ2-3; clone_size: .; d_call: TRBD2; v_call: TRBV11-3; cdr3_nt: TGTGCCAGCAGCTTATATTCCGGGGGGGCCCCAGATACGCAGTATTTT; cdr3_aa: CASSLYSGGAPDTQYF
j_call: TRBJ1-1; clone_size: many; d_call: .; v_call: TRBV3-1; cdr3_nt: TGTGCCAGCAGCCAGGGGCAGGGAATCACTGAAGCTTTCTTT; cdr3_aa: CASSQGQGITEAFF
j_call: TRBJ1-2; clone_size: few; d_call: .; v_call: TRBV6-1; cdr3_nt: TGTGCCAGCAGGAGGACAATTTCTGGCTACACCTTC; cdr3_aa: CASRRTISGYTF
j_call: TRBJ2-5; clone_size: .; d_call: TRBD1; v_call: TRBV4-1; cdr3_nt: TGCGCCAGCAGCCAAGATCCCACGACAGGGGGAATCCAAGAGACCCAGTACTTC; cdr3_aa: CASSQDPTTGGIQETQYF
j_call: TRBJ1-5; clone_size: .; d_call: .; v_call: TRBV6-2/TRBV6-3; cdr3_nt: TGTGCCAGCAGCCGCATCGACACGCAATATCAGCCCCAGCATTTT; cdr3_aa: CASSRIDTQYQPQHF
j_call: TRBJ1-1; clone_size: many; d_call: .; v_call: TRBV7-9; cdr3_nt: TGTGCCAGCAGCTTATACCAGAACACTGAAGCTTTCTTT; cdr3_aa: CASSLYQNTEAFF